This TCR beta chain was retrieved from a study of human T cells and chemical hapten exposure. About the study: Cases of alopecia areata, totalis or universalis occurred in a predominantly female patient group. Whole-study results and caveats: Significantly greater numbers of large CDR3 similarity clusters came from expanded TCRs than from controls.

Turning to this clonotype: Its specificity is unknown.

TCRdb processed the RACE reads anew with MiXCR; each CDR3 protein has one entry. The data hold about 170,000 distinct CDR3 sequences, with 25% to 35% observed a single time. This CDR3 has 15 amino acids. Germline V gene lookup returns CDR1 WSHSY and CDR2 SAAADI. V shed 8 bases, J shed 2 bases, and the junction held 10 bases outside the gene matches. Time point: patch test 3, about 24 weeks after DPC sensitization. Specified treatment: therapeutic diphenylcyclopropenone sensitization with weekly scalp DPC. The input for sequencing was whole blood, taken in connection with sensitization to the hapten diphenylcyclopropenone (DPC). This chain links TRBV10-2 with TRBJ2-3, with 7 bases lining up with TRBD2. The sequence was collected from a woman under 30 with alopecia areata. Some clones in this sample may be carry-over from other donors' samples. The CDR3 loop is CASFRLAGNTDTQYF. The CDR3 DNA reads TGCGCCAGCTTTAGACTAGCAGGGAACACAGATACGCAGTATTTT.